Below are 3 T cell receptor beta chains sequenced from a single sample in a study of metastatic and nonmetastatic thyroid tumors. Patients had received no treatment of any kind before thyroid surgery. MiXCR re-clonotyped the PCR reads for TCRdb. The sample lists some 17,000 clones; about 22% were seen once. The material sequenced was adjacent normal tissue. These receptors were collected from a female donor with papillary thyroid cancer or a benign thyroid nodule (not recorded which). Some clones in this sample may be carry-over from other donors' samples.

CDR3 bases: TGCAGTGCTAGTGGCTACAATCAGCCCCAGCATTTT. Protein product: CSASGYNQPQHF. This sequence joins TRBV20-1 and TRBJ1-5, with D hard to call. CDR3 length: 12 amino acids. V was shortened by 3 bases and J by 3 bases, with 6 bases between the two germline ends. Germline V gene sequence: CDR1 DFQATT, CDR2 SNEGSKA (reference sequence).

The chain uses TRBV30 and TRBJ1-2, with 7 nucleotides matching TRBD1. V lost 1 base, J lost 3 bases, and 5 bases stayed unmatched. The CDR3 is 14 amino acids. Germline-derived CDR1 and CDR2 are GTSNPN and SVGIG (reference sequence). The CDR3 region is CAWSGPGQYYGYTF. Written as DNA, the CDR3 is TGTGCCTGGAGTGGTCCGGGACAGTACTATGGCTACACCTTC.

This clone was observed a handful of times. This chain joins TRBV10-1 and TRBJ2-1; 11 bases agree with TRBD1. Germline trimming cut 2 bases from V and 7 bases from J; bases unmatched to any gene: 7. Germline assignment: CDR1 WNHNN and CDR2 SYGVQD (reference sequence). This CDR3 comprises 16 residues. The CDR3 sequence is CASSEAGTGGWNEQFF. In DNA, the CDR3 is TGCGCCAGCAGTGAGGCCGGGACAGGGGGTTGGAATGAGCAGTTCTTC.